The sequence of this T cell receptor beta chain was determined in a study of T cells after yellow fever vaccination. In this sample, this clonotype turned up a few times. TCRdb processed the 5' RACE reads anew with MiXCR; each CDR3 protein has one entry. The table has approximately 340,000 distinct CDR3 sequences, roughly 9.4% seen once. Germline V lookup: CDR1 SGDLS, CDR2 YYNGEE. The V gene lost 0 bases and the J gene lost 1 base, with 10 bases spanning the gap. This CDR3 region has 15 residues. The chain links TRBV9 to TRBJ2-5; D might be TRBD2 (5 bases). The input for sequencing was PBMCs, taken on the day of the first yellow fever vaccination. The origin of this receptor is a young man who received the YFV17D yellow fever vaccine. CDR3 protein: CASSVATGFQETQYF. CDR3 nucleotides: TGTGCCAGCAGCGTAGCTACGGGGTTCCAAGAGACCCAGTACTTC.